This TCR beta chain was identified during a study of identifying expanded T cells in peripheral blood. Findings and caveats of the study: Roughly 1.2 clones differed between technical replicates, versus around 15 and 19 over time. Variance in clone template counts between approximately 2-week samples significantly increased with total template count across all healthy donors.

Healthy donors had no documented immune events, such as infections, while sampled. Concerning this clone itself: Antigen specificity is unknown.

Libraries were prepared by immunoSEQ multiplex PCR; TCRdb keeps only in-frame clonotypes and omits some of them. This table has around 100,000 clones, 80% to 90% appearing once. This sequence originates from a person aged 18 to 70 in good health. Specimen: blood.

The CDR3 bases are TGTGCCAGCAGCTTAGCGGGAGTCTACAATGAGCAGTTCTTC. This sequence encodes CASSLAGVYNEQFF. V gene TRBV11-1 combines with J gene TRBJ2-1; perhaps TRBD2 as D (5 bases). Trimming left V 0 bases short and J 3 bases short, with 6 bases between. The CDR3 contains 14 residues. Germline V gene data show CDR1 as SGHAT and CDR2 as FQDESV (reference sequence).